A single TCR beta chain is shown here with its context. This record comes from a study of Ad26.COV2.S vaccination and SARS-CoV-2 variants. Study details: In the study, Ad26.COV2.S was injected intramuscularly once, or twice 56 days apart.

Data came from immunoSEQ multiplex PCR; TCRdb stores just in-frame clones and leaves some out. The table lists about 440,000 clones, approximately 90% of them singletons. Described treatment: about 20 received Ad26.COV2.S at low or high dose, single or two shots; about 5 received placebo; per-sample allocation not given. Samples came from day 63 after the first vaccine or placebo injection. What was given as vaccine was an Ad26 vector encoding Wuhan-strain SARS-CoV-2 spike. Germline values: CDR1 SGHTA, CDR2 FQGTGA. V was cut by 8 bases and J by 6 bases, with 16 bases left in between. The CDR3 is made up of 14 amino acids.

The source is a person between 18 and 60 years old who received the Ad26.COV2.S COVID-19 vaccine or a placebo. This sample comprised peripheral blood, obtained in a trial of Ad26.COV2.S vaccine versus placebo. The chain carries TRBV7-3 and TRBJ2-2; D is perhaps TRBD2 (5 bases). The CDR3, as DNA: TGTGCCAGCCGATCCCTAGCAAACCCCGGGGAGCTGTTTTTT. Translated: CASRSLANPGELFF.